The 10 T cell receptor beta chains listed next were all sequenced from one sample in a study of T cell responses to AZD1222 COVID-19 vaccine. The data were produced by immunoSEQ multiplex PCR, yet TCRdb's version contains in-frame clones alone and is incomplete. This repertoire shows some 110,000 clones, 85% to 90% found once; its top ten account for under 20%. The source was peripheral blood, collected 28 days after the second AZD1222 dose. These receptors were collected from an adult who received the AZD1222 COVID-19 vaccine.

The chain carries TRBV28 and TRBJ2-3; tentatively, D is TRBD2 (5 bases). Germline V lookup: CDR1 MDHEN, CDR2 SYDVKM. The CDR3 is 12 amino acids. The ends were cut back, 9 bases at V and 3 bases at J, with 10 bases in the middle. The CDR3 bases are TGTGCCAGTTTAGAGGGTACAGATACGCAGTATTTT. The encoded protein is CASLEGTDTQYF.

The CDR3 DNA reads as TGTGCCAGCAGTTCCGGACAGGGTAGTCAGCCCCAGCATTTT. This codes for CASSSGQGSQPQHF. V and J are TRBV6-5 and TRBJ1-5; 8 nucleotides agree with TRBD1. The CDR3 consists of 14 residues. CDR1 MNHEY and CDR2 SVGAGI come from the germline V gene. The junction had 5 bases not matched to a gene; V was cut back by 4 bases and J by 6 bases.

The chain employs TRBV27 and TRBJ2-1; D tentatively reads TRBD1 or TRBD2 (5 bases each). Trimming removed 0 bases at V and 4 bases at J, with 10 bases between. The CDR3 is made up of 15 amino acids. Looked up from germline, CDR1 is MNHEY and CDR2 is SMNVEV (reference sequence). CDR3 bases: TGTGCCAGCAGTTTATCCCGGGACCAATACAATGAGCAGTTCTTC. This translates into CASSLSRDQYNEQFF.

As concerns this clone: The sample contains more than one DNA sequence encoding this CDR3. The chain uses TRBV5-1 and TRBJ2-1; unclear D gene. The germline V and J ends were trimmed by 1 base and 5 bases, with 10 bases remaining between them. The CDR3 sequence is 14 residues long. Germline V lookup: CDR1 SGHRS, CDR2 YFSETQ. The CDR3 coding sequence is TGCGCCAGCAGCTTGCTCGGCAAAAACAATGAGCAGTTCTTC. As protein: CASSLLGKNNEQFF.

This clone was seen a single time. The V gene is TRBV18, the J gene TRBJ1-1; D not certain. Germline lookup yields CDR1 KGHSH and CDR2 LQKENI. V lost 6 bases and J lost 0, with 11 bases in between. CDR3 length: 14 residues. DNA for the CDR3: TGTGCCAGCTCCAGTAGCCTCCTGAACACTGAAGCTTTCTTT. It translates to CASSSSLLNTEAFF.

V gene TRBV4-3 combines with J gene TRBJ2-3, with TRBD2 identical over 8 bases. Germline loops: CDR1 LGHNA, CDR2 YSLEER. V shed 1 base, J shed 1 base, and the junction held 4 bases outside the gene matches. The CDR3 consists of 16 residues. The CDR3 DNA reads as TGCGCCAGCAGCCAAGGGGAAGCGGGGGGCACAGATACGCAGTATTTT. Translating gives CASSQGEAGGTDTQYF.

Notes on this clone: The sample contains more than one DNA sequence encoding this CDR3. The genes are TRBV7-3 and TRBJ2-2, with a tentative D call TRBD2 (6 bases). CDR3 length: 14 residues. Germline V gives CDR1 SGHTA, CDR2 FQGTGA. V shed 1 base and J shed 3 bases, with 6 bases lying between them. CDR3 coding DNA: TGTGCCAGCAGCTTAAGGGGGGACACCGGGGAGCTGTTTTTT. Translation gives CASSLRGDTGELFF. Supplemented by reference TRBV7-3 and TRBJ2-2, the full variable domain reads GAGVSQTPSNKVTEKGKYVELRCDPISGHTALYWYRQSLGQGPEFLIYFQGTGAADDSGLPNDRFFAVRPEGSVSTLKIQRTERGDSAVYLCASSLRGDTGELFFGEGSRLTVL.

This chain joins TRBV7-2 and TRBJ2-1; TRBD1 or TRBD2 may be the D gene (5 bases each). The CDR3 is 17 residues long. The germline V and J ends were trimmed by 5 bases and 4 bases, with 21 bases remaining between them. Per the germline V gene, CDR1 is SGHTA and CDR2 is FQGNSA. This CDR3 reads CASSIKTGTRDYNEQFF. CDR3 in DNA: TGTGCCAGCAGCATAAAAACCGGGACCCGAGATTACAATGAGCAGTTCTTC.

This chain links TRBV5-4 with TRBJ2-7; 7 bases line up with TRBD1. J gave up 7 bases and V 0 bases, and 1 base lay outside the gene matches. CDR1 and CDR2 from the germline V gene are SGHNT and YYREEE (reference sequence). The length of the CDR3 is 12 residues. The CDR3 DNA sequence: TGTGCCAGCAGCTTGGCAGGGGGTGAGCAGTACTTC. Its protein is CASSLAGGEQYF.

The gene calls are TRBV19 and TRBJ1-2, with D possibly being TRBD1 (5 bases). The V end lost 7 bases, the J end lost 4 bases, and 16 bases lay between the germline ends. The CDR3 contains 14 residues. Per germline, CDR1 LNHDA and CDR2 SQIVND (reference sequence). The CDR3: CASKNFGTLYGYTF. The CDR3 DNA follows: TGTGCCAGTAAGAATTTTGGGACCCTCTATGGCTACACCTTC.